Presented here are 21 T cell receptor beta chains from one specimen sequenced in a study of blood T cell repertoires in COVID-19. Repertoires were generated with immunoSEQ multiplex PCR, while TCRdb's copy carries only in-frame clones and drops some. This table has approximately 280,000 clones, approximately 85% appearing once. The sample comprised peripheral blood. These receptors all come from a woman aged 70-85 years with acute or convalescent COVID-19.

V gene TRBV7-2 combines with J gene TRBJ2-1; 12 nucleotides line up with TRBD2. The CDR3 has 17 amino acids. V lost 0 bases and J lost 4; bases outside the gene matches: 4. Germline-derived CDR1 and CDR2 are SGHTA and FQGNSA. This CDR3 reads CASSLAPTSGGYNEQFF. CDR3 bases: TGTGCCAGCAGCTTAGCCCCCACTAGCGGGGGGTACAATGAGCAGTTCTTC.

The chain employs TRBV7-3 and TRBJ2-3; 8 nucleotides match TRBD2. The CDR3 contains 18 residues. Unmatched junction bases numbered 11, after V lost 2 bases and J lost 1 base. Germline CDR1 is SGHTA and CDR2 is FQGTGA. This CDR3 is CASSLLAGPIPGTDTQYF. The CDR3 coding sequence is TGTGCCAGCAGCTTATTAGCGGGGCCCATCCCCGGCACAGATACGCAGTATTTT.

A remark on this clone: Other DNA sequences in the same sample also yield this CDR3. V usage is TRBV5-1 and J usage is TRBJ2-7; D ambiguous. The V end was cut by 2 bases, the J end by 0 bases, with 12 bases between. The CDR3 covers 15 residues. Germline lookup yields CDR1 SGHRS and CDR2 YFSETQ. The CDR3 loop is CASSLAAGSSYEQYF. CDR3 DNA sequence: TGCGCCAGCAGCTTAGCCGCAGGTAGCTCCTACGAGCAGTACTTC.

The chain has TRBV18 and TRBJ1-2; 7 bases are a match to TRBD1. Germline CDR1 KGHSH, CDR2 LQKENI. Germline trimming cut 3 bases from V and 10 bases from J; bases unmatched to any gene: 11. The CDR3 loop spans 14 amino acids. The CDR3 DNA is TGTGCCAGCTCACCCAGGACAGGCCCAAATTTCTACACCTTC. Translating gives CASSPRTGPNFYTF. The whole variable domain, remainder taken from reference TRBV18 and TRBJ1-2, is NAGVMQNPRHLVRRRGQEARLRCSPMKGHSHVYWYRQLPEEGLKFMVYLQKENIIDESGMPKERFSAEFPKEGPSILRIQQVVRGDSAAYFCASSPRTGPNFYTFGSGTRLTVV.

V gene TRBV4-1 combines with J gene TRBJ2-5; the D is unclear. This CDR3 comprises 14 residues. V lost 0 bases and J lost 5, with 10 bases in between. The germline V gene encodes CDR1 MGHRA and CDR2 YSYEKL. The CDR3 nucleotides read TGCGCCAGCAGCCAAGATAGTCTGGTCGAGACCCAGTACTTC. Translation: CASSQDSLVETQYF.

This chain links TRBV3-1 (or the pseudogene TRBV3-2) with TRBJ1-6, with 8 nucleotides matching TRBD1. V lost 2 bases and J lost 6; bases outside the gene matches: 3. The CDR3 has 15 residues. CDR1 and CDR2 (germline): LGHDT, YNNKEL (reference sequence). CDR3 DNA: TGTGCCAGCAGCCAATGGGACAGGCTTAATTCACCCCTCCACTTT. Translating it yields CASSQWDRLNSPLHF.

V usage is TRBV6-5 and J usage is TRBJ2-1; the match to TRBD2 covers 8 bases. The germline V gene encodes CDR1 MNHEY and CDR2 SVGAGI. Germline trimming cut 5 bases from V and 9 bases from J; bases unmatched to any gene: 3. The CDR3 has 12 residues. CDR3 sequence reads: CASSPRGGEQFF. The DNA of the CDR3 is TGTGCCAGCAGTCCCCGGGGGGGTGAGCAGTTCTTC.

This clone was picked up one time. V gene TRBV6-5 combines with J gene TRBJ2-3, with 11 positions matching TRBD2. This CDR3 comprises 13 residues. The J segment lost 7 bases and the V segment lost 10 bases, leaving 7 bases of the junction unmatched. Germline CDR1 and CDR2: MNHEY and SVGAGI. CDR3: CAMNSGGANTQYF. As DNA, the CDR3 is TGTGCCATGAATAGCGGGGGGGCGAATACGCAGTATTTT.

A single count supports this clone. This sequence joins TRBV3-1 (or the pseudogene TRBV3-2) and TRBJ1-6; possibly TRBD1 for D (5 bases). Germline V gene data show CDR1 as LGHDT and CDR2 as YNNKEL (reference sequence). The CDR3 extends over 12 amino acids. The germline V and J ends were trimmed by 11 bases and 10 bases, with 15 bases remaining between them. The CDR3 loop is CAGRSGGSPLHF. For the CDR3, the DNA is TGTGCCGGCCGGAGTGGGGGGTCACCCCTCCACTTT.

The chain joins TRBV6-1 to TRBJ2-1; 7 bases are shared with TRBD1. The CDR3 runs 17 residues. In germline, CDR1 is MNHNS, CDR2 SASEGT. V lost 3 bases and J lost 8; bases outside the gene matches: 16. CDR3 sequence (DNA): TGTGCCAGCAGTGATCCCCGAGGGGGCTCCAGGGGCGATGAGCAGTTCTTC. Encoded protein: CASSDPRGGSRGDEQFF.

This chain links TRBV5-6 with TRBJ2-1; 7 bases are a match to TRBD1. CDR3 length: 12 amino acids. Germline CDR1 is SGHDT and CDR2 is YYEEEE. V was pared by 3 bases and J by 6 bases, with 0 bases of the junction left unmatched. CDR3 bases: TGTGCCAGCAGCTGGGACAGCAATGAGCAGTTCTTC. Translation gives CASSWDSNEQFF.

The rearrangement uses TRBV30 and TRBJ1-2; no clear D. Deletions cut 3 bases from V and 8 bases from J, with 16 bases between. The CDR3 is made up of 13 amino acids. The germline CDR1 and CDR2 sequences are GTSNPN and SVGIG (reference sequence). The CDR3 is CAWRDWRRWGYTF. The CDR3 bases are TGTGCCTGGAGGGATTGGCGGCGGTGGGGCTACACCTTC.

The CDR3, as DNA: TGTGCCAGCAGCTACATCGAATCGAACTATGGCTACACCTTC. The encoded protein is CASSYIESNYGYTF. The V call is TRBV5-6, the J call TRBJ1-2; no firm D call. Germline values: CDR1 SGHDT, CDR2 YYEEEE. The V gene lost 3 bases and the J gene lost 2 bases, with 11 bases spanning the gap. The CDR3 totals 14 residues.

The table lists this clone with a count of one. V gene TRBV6-1 combines with J gene TRBJ2-3; D may be TRBD2 (6 bases). The germline CDR1 and CDR2 sequences are MNHNS and SASEGT. The CDR3 runs 16 residues. The V and J ends lost 0 bases and 0 bases respectively, with 10 bases between them. CDR3 amino acids: CASSEALGTSTDTQYF. The CDR3 coding sequence is TGTGCCAGCAGTGAAGCGCTGGGGACTAGCACAGATACGCAGTATTTT.

The chain recombines TRBV18 with TRBJ2-1; maybe TRBD2 (6 bases). Trimming took off 3 bases at V and 0 bases at J, with 15 bases between the two ends. Per germline, CDR1 KGHSH and CDR2 LQKENI. This CDR3 contains 17 residues. The CDR3 DNA sequence: TGTGCCAGCTCACCCCCCTTAGCGGCGAGCTCCTACAATGAGCAGTTCTTC. Residues: CASSPPLAASSYNEQFF.

The chain combines TRBV2 with TRBJ1-6, with 7 bases that match TRBD1. This CDR3 comprises 13 residues. Unmatched junction bases numbered 4, after V lost 7 bases and J lost 7 bases. Germline assignment: CDR1 SNHLY and CDR2 FYNNEI. The CDR3 DNA sequence: TGTGCCAGCAATGTCAGGGGGAATTCACCCCTCCACTTT. The encoded protein is CASNVRGNSPLHF.

V is TRBV9 and J is TRBJ1-1, with 10 positions matching TRBD1. Trimming cost V 3 bases and J 5 bases; bases outside gene matches: 1. Germline-derived CDR1 and CDR2 are SGDLS and YYNGEE. This CDR3 is built from 13 residues. The DNA of the CDR3 is TGTGCCAGCAGCGGGACAGGGGGGACTGAAGCTTTCTTT. Translating it yields CASSGTGGTEAFF.

This rearrangement joins TRBV30 to TRBJ1-1; 7 bases agree with TRBD1. Trimming at V came to 1 base and at J to 11 bases, leaving 4 bases not matched to a gene. The V gene's germline CDR1 is GTSNPN and CDR2 SVGIG (reference sequence). The length of the CDR3 is 11 residues. CDR3 protein: CAWSGGTDAFF. The CDR3 region has the DNA TGTGCCTGGAGTGGGGGGACAGACGCTTTCTTT.

The chain carries TRBV20-1 and TRBJ1-1; D unclear. V lost 3 bases and J lost 6, with 8 bases in between. This CDR3 has 11 amino acids. Germline V gene lookup returns CDR1 DFQATT and CDR2 SNEGSKA (reference sequence). CDR3 residues: CSARRSSEAFF. CDR3 nucleotide sequence: TGCAGTGCTAGGAGGAGTTCTGAAGCTTTCTTT.

V and J are TRBV30 and TRBJ1-2, with TRBD1 as a possible D gene (5 bases). Trimming cost V 3 bases and J 8 bases, with 16 bases left between them. Germline V lookup: CDR1 GTSNPN, CDR2 SVGIG (reference sequence). The CDR3 extends over 13 amino acids. In nucleotides, the CDR3 is TGTGCCTGGAGAGGGGTGGGTCCAGAAGGCTACACCTTC. Its protein product is CAWRGVGPEGYTF.

This clone was observed once. The chain has TRBV5-1 and TRBJ2-7; D is possibly TRBD2 (6 bases). Trimming removed 3 bases at V and 7 bases at J, with 14 bases between. This CDR3 spans 13 amino acids. Germline V gives CDR1 SGHRS, CDR2 YFSETQ. The CDR3 bases are TGCGCCAGCAGCTGGACTACGGAGGGGGAGCAGTACTTC. Its translation: CASSWTTEGEQYF. Complete variable domain (other parts from reference TRBV5-1 and TRBJ2-7): KAGVTQTPRYLIKTRGQQVTLSCSPISGHRSVSWYQQTPGQGLQFLFEYFSETQRNKGNFPGRFSGRQFSNSRSEMNVSTLELGDSALYLCASSWTTEGEQYFGPGTRLTVT.